The present T cell receptor beta chain was sequenced within a study of blood T cell repertoires in COVID-19. Study overall: Whether acute or convalescent, the COVID-19 samples came from the United States, Italy and Spain. Sources were T cells, B-cell-depleted T cells, or PBMCs; the material itself was cDNA or gDNA.

Trimming cost V 6 bases and J 2 bases, with 13 bases left between them. In germline, CDR1 is SQVTM, CDR2 ANQGSEA. The CDR3 is 14 residues long. Methods used by the authors: The assay estimated nucleated cells by amplifying reference gene primers. Measured with immunoSEQ multiplex PCR; TCRdb has only the in-frame clones, and not every one. From that table come the V and J calls and clone size; the DNA was used to work out D and trimming. In the table there are around 330,000 clones, roughly 90% of which are singletons. This sequence was found in a woman between 50 and 59 years old with active or convalescent COVID-19. This chain connects TRBV29-1 to TRBJ2-2; a weak D match, TRBD2 (6 bases). The sequencing input was peripheral blood. As DNA, the CDR3 is TGCAGCGTCGATCTAGCGAGCAACACCGGGGAGCTGTTTTTT. Translated: CSVDLASNTGELFF.